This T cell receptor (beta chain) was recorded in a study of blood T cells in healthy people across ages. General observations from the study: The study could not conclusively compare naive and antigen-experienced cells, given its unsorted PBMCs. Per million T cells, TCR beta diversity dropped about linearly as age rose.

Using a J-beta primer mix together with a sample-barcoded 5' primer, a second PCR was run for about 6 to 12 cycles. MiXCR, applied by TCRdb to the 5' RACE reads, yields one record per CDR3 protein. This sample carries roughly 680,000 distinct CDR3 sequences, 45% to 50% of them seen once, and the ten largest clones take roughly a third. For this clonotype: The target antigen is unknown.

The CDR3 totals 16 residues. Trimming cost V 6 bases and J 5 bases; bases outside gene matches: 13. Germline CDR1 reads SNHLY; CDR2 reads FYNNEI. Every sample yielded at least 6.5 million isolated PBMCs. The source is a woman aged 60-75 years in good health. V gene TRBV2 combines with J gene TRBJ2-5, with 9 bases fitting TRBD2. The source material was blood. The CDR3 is CASRPSSGTLGETQYF. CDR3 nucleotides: TGTGCCAGCAGACCGTCTAGCGGGACGCTAGGGGAGACCCAGTACTTC.